This T cell receptor beta chain was identified in a study of T cell responses to AZD1222 COVID-19 vaccine. The wider study: Second-dose schedules of about 4 or about 12 weeks were combined. Study-wide results and caveats: Two doses of AZD1222 preceded a rise in Spike-specific TCR breadth and depth. Spike was spanned by vaccine-associated CD4 TCRs, with dominance at 160-218 and 743-854. In the spike-specific TCR repertoire, nearly half reportedly target unmutated variant regions.

The germline gives CDR1 SGHTA, CDR2 FQGNSA. Trimming pared 3 bases from V and 3 bases from J, leaving 14 bases between. The CDR3 is made up of 15 amino acids. To note about this clone: Its matching antigen is unknown.

Clones were sequenced by immunoSEQ multiplex PCR, and TCRdb holds only the in-frame ones, with some missing. The sample consists of 140,000 to 150,000 clones, over 85% of them appearing once. This sequence was found in an adult in good health. The source material was peripheral blood, sampled on day 0 of AZD1222 vaccination. The rearrangement links TRBV7-2 to TRBJ1-1; the D gene is possibly TRBD1 (5 bases). The CDR3 region is CASSLSPREDTEAFF. CDR3 bases: TGTGCCAGCAGCTTGAGTCCCAGGGAGGACACTGAAGCTTTCTTT.